What follows are 16 T cell receptor beta chains derived from one specimen sequenced in a study of T cells in Graves' hyperthyroidism and ophthalmopathy. Amplified TCR beta CDR3 regions derived from RNA transcripts. An initial round of RT-PCR targeting the TCR CDR3 relied on the HTBI primer set. One entry per CDR3 protein results from TCRdb running MiXCR on the multiplex PCR reads. The profile shows fewer than 700,000 distinct CDR3 sequences, 15% to 20% of them singletons. The sample consisted of blood. The receptors stem from a woman between 25 and 40 years old with Graves' hyperthyroidism.

V gene TRBV6-1 combines with J gene TRBJ2-2, with 9 bases aligning to TRBD1. V trimming: 6 bases; J trimming: 4 bases; junction bases outside the gene matches: 12. This CDR3 spans 17 amino acids. Germline CDR1 reads MNHNS; CDR2 reads SASEGT. CDR3 sequence reads: CASRFRPGQGSTGELFF. CDR3 nucleotide sequence: TGTGCCAGCAGGTTTCGGCCGGGACAGGGATCCACCGGGGAGCTGTTTTTT.

This clonotype was seen repeatedly, ten times or more. The chain is built from TRBV18 and TRBJ2-1; no clear D. Trimming cost V 3 bases and J 5 bases, with 5 bases left between them. Germline V lookup: CDR1 KGHSH, CDR2 LQKENI. The CDR3 has 12 amino acids. The CDR3 region is CASSPPNNEQFF. DNA of the CDR3: TGTGCCAGCTCACCCCCCAACAATGAGCAGTTCTTC.

This clonotype has at least ten counts. This chain's CDR3 is CASSPRDRGWEQYF. The CDR3 DNA reads as TGTGCCAGCAGCCCCCGGGACAGGGGGTGGGAGCAGTACTTC. The chain links TRBV7-2 to TRBJ2-7, with 11 bases fitting TRBD1. This CDR3 spans 14 amino acids. V lost 5 bases, J lost 7 bases, and 7 bases stayed unmatched. Germline CDR1 and CDR2: SGHTA and FQGNSA.

Many counts were recorded for this clonotype. V gene TRBV6-1 combines with J gene TRBJ1-1, with a weak D call TRBD1 (5 bases). V was pared by 6 bases and J by 7 bases, with 15 bases between. In germline, CDR1 is MNHNS, CDR2 SASEGT. The CDR3 is 13 residues long. The CDR3 bases are TGTGCCAGCAGGATTGGGGGTATCGGTGAAGCTTTCTTT. As protein: CASRIGGIGEAFF.

There are many counts of this clonotype. The chain uses TRBV2 and TRBJ2-5; D remains unclear. The germline CDR1 and CDR2 sequences are SNHLY and FYNNEI. With 10 bases removed from V and 2 bases from J, the gap between germline ends came to 14 bases. This CDR3 is 13 amino acids long. In DNA, the CDR3 is TGTGCCACCAAAGGGCGGCAGCAAGAGACCCAGTACTTC. Its translation is CATKGRQQETQYF.

This clonotype was seen repeatedly, ten times or more. CDR3 bases: TGTGCCTGGAGTGTACTACAGGGGATTACCTCTGGAAACACCATATATTTT. This gives the protein CAWSVLQGITSGNTIYF. V usage is TRBV30 and J usage is TRBJ1-3, with 7 bases fitting TRBD1. The length of the CDR3 is 17 residues. Unmatched junction bases numbered 8, after V lost 0 bases and J lost 0 bases. Germline V gives CDR1 GTSNPN, CDR2 SVGIG (reference sequence).

In its sample, this clonotype was seen a few times. The chain uses TRBV7-2 and TRBJ1-4; TRBD1 aligns across 12 bases. V was pared by 3 bases and J by 5 bases, with 1 base of the junction left unmatched. This CDR3 is 15 amino acids long. Germline V CDR1 and CDR2: SGHTA, FQGNSA. The CDR3 spells CASSFGTGGNEKLFF. Written as DNA, the CDR3 is TGTGCCAGCAGCTTCGGGACAGGGGGCAATGAAAAACTGTTTTTT.

The gene calls are TRBV20-1 and TRBJ2-1; tentative D call: TRBD2 (5 bases). The germline CDR1 and CDR2 sequences are DFQATT and SNEGSKA (reference sequence). The V end was cut by 0 bases, the J end by 7 bases, with 7 bases between. The CDR3 covers 12 residues. The CDR3 reads CSARDPGNEQFF. The CDR3 nucleotides are TGCAGTGCTAGAGATCCGGGGAATGAGCAGTTCTTC.

This clonotype has a handful of counts. The rearrangement joins TRBV10-2 to TRBJ2-7; possibly TRBD1 for D (6 bases). This CDR3 spans 14 amino acids. CDR1 is WSHSY and CDR2 is SAAADI in the germline V gene. Trimming stripped 0 bases from V and 4 bases from J, with 10 bases between. CDR3 amino acids: CASSESRQAYEQYF. Here the CDR3 DNA reads TGCGCCAGCAGTGAGTCGCGACAGGCGTACGAGCAGTACTTC.

This clonotype appeared a few times. The chain joins TRBV20-1 to TRBJ1-2; D remains ambiguous. This CDR3 spans 15 amino acids. Trimming left V 6 bases short and J 1 base short, with 18 bases between. In germline, CDR1 is DFQATT, CDR2 SNEGSKA (reference sequence). The CDR3 nucleotides read TGCAGTGCACCCCCCACACCAAGTGATAACTATGGCTACACCTTC. Its translation is CSAPPTPSDNYGYTF.

This clonotype has only a few counts. This sequence joins TRBV6-1 and TRBJ2-3; possibly TRBD2 for D (5 bases). The CDR3 covers 17 residues. Germline assignment: CDR1 MNHNS and CDR2 SASEGT. The V end lost 6 bases, the J end lost 3 bases, and 22 bases lay between the germline ends. CDR3 DNA: TGTGCCAGCAGCCACGGTGGAGGTGGGCGGCCGACAGATACGCAGTATTTT. Translating gives CASSHGGGGRPTDTQYF.

This clonotype turned up a few times. The chain couples TRBV2 to TRBJ1-5; no definite D call. Per the germline V gene, CDR1 is SNHLY and CDR2 is FYNNEI. V shed 7 bases and J shed 7 bases, with 14 bases lying between them. The CDR3 is 13 residues long. This CDR3 is CASMGSEEQPQHF. The DNA for the CDR3 is TGTGCCAGCATGGGCAGCGAAGAGCAGCCCCAGCATTTT.

This clonotype was observed many times. This rearrangement joins TRBV7-2 to TRBJ2-7; 7 bases map to TRBD2. After removal of 5 bases from V and 0 bases from J, the junction contained 7 bases not matched to a gene. CDR1 is SGHTA and CDR2 is FQGNSA in the germline V gene. The CDR3 runs to 15 residues. The CDR3 nucleotides are TGTGCCAGCAGCAAATCAGCGGGGAGCTCCTACGAGCAGTACTTC. Translating it yields CASSKSAGSSYEQYF. Looking up the rest from reference TRBV7-2 and TRBJ2-7 gives the full variable domain: GAGVSQSPSNKVTEKGKDVELRCDPISGHTALYWYRQSLGQGLEFLIYFQGNSAPDKSGLPSDRFSAERTGGSVSTLTIQRTQQEDSAVYLCASSKSAGSSYEQYFGPGTRLTVT.

This clonotype has more than one count but fewer than ten. This chain joins TRBV15 and TRBJ2-1; possible D gene TRBD2, 5 bases. This CDR3 region has 12 residues. Germline V gives CDR1 LNHNV, CDR2 YYDKDF (reference sequence). Trimming shortened V by 5 bases and J by 8 bases, and 10 bases separated the two germline ends. CDR3 sequence: CATSRAEDEQFF. The CDR3 nucleotides read TGTGCCACCAGCCGGGCGGAGGATGAGCAGTTCTTC.

The V call is TRBV28, the J call TRBJ2-5, with TRBD2 matching over 14 bases. The V gene's germline CDR1 is MDHEN and CDR2 SYDVKM. This CDR3 spans 17 amino acids. Trimming cost V 6 bases and J 5 bases; bases outside gene matches: 11. This CDR3 reads CASSRGTSGSPWETQYF. The DNA of the CDR3 is TGTGCCAGCAGCCGGGGGACTAGCGGGAGCCCATGGGAGACCCAGTACTTC.

V is TRBV20-1 and J is TRBJ2-3; 9 bases line up with TRBD2. The V segment lost 4 bases and the J segment 4 bases; nucleotides outside the gene matches: 9. Looked up from germline, CDR1 is DFQATT and CDR2 is SNEGSKA (reference sequence). The length of the CDR3 is 15 residues. CDR3 sequence: CSANGGASGADTQYF. In DNA, the CDR3 is TGCAGTGCTAACGGGGGGGCTAGCGGGGCAGATACGCAGTATTTT.